This TCR beta chain stems from a study of T cell repertoires in cytomegalovirus infection. Study at large: From public TCR beta signatures came an indication of both CMV infection and matching HLA type. Broader study findings: Summed frequency of shared TCR beta families picked out CMV carriers who also had the relevant HLA. HLA-C-restricted CMV-specific TCR beta clonotypes prevailed in the ex vivo response.

This clonotype was observed many times. Its specificity is not known. From the reads, TCRdb called clonotypes with MiXCR, one entry per CDR3 protein. The table has 150,000 to 200,000 distinct CDR3 sequences, roughly 9% seen once. The TCR was taken from a human donor in good health (CMV status not recorded). Some clones in this sample may be carry-over from other donors' samples. The sample taken for sequencing was PBMCs.

This CDR3 reads CASSYGSSGELFF. The CDR3 nucleotides read TGTGCCAGCAGTTACGGTAGCAGCGGGGAGCTGTTTTTT. The rearrangement links TRBV6-6 to TRBJ2-2, with D hard to call. The germline V gene has CDR1 MNHNY and CDR2 SVGAGI (reference sequence). The CDR3 has 13 amino acids. The V and J ends lost 2 bases and 7 bases respectively, with 8 bases between them.